Here is one T cell receptor beta chain with its context. What this receptor recognizes is not known. Within one base of it there is no much larger clone, and no base qualities were kept. From cysteine to phenylalanine, the CDR3 is 14 amino acids long. Here the CDR3 DNA is all that survives: 42 bases in frame from base 1. V loses 2 bases at its end and J loses 7 bases; junction bases beyond the gene matches: 2. The germline V gene (reference sequence) sets CDR1 to MNHEY and CDR2 to SMNVEV. RNA was extracted with the RNeasy kit and about 0.5 to 1 ug was reverse transcribed using random hexamers. TCR beta CDR3 regions were amplified with the immunoSEQ multiplex PCR assay covering 54 Vbeta and 13 Jbeta segments. PCR amplification bias was corrected by using a synthetic template baseline for primer optimization and computational correction. Concerning the study's data processing: Only productive sequences were kept, with reads annotated to V, D and J genes according to IMGT and analyzed in immunoSEQ Analyzer. Clonality was calculated as one minus the Shannon entropy normalized by log2 of the number of productive unique sequences. Public and private clones were assessed among the 100 most prevalent clones of each patient and control. A clone was defined as Susac-specific if it was absent from the healthy and MS cohorts, from roughly 990 published viral clones and from other ImmuneACCESS disease sequences. TCRdb trimmed public reads at Q25 via fastp, called clones via MiXCR and kept in-frame beta chains. Rows are combined by CDR3 protein, so each entry shows the most common genes and DNA. None of the V and J calls come from the authors' own analysis; TCRdb made them. A total of about 300,000 distinct CDR3 sequences appear in this sample, 75% to 85% of them only once. The ten top clones hold roughly 0.22% of the sample.

High-throughput TCR beta sequencing profiled peripheral blood CD8+ and CD4+ T cells from healthy donors, Susac syndrome patients and multiple sclerosis patients. The multiple sclerosis controls were treatment-naive patients who had stable or active relapsing-remitting disease and met the revised McDonald criteria. CD8+ TEMRA cells were enriched by FACS, while bulk CD8+ and CD4+ T cells were purified by magnetic negative isolation. Blood was collected in EDTA tubes and processed within 24 hours, with PBMCs isolated through density gradient centrifugation. PBMCs intended for TCR sequencing were cryopreserved in liquid nitrogen and thawed later in a water bath at 37 degrees C. The sorted or isolated CD4+, CD8+ and CD8+ TEMRA cells reached a purity of at least 90%. This record belongs to a study of CD8 T cells in Susac syndrome (dated by TCRdb to between 2018 and 2021). Context from the whole study: Whether CD8+ T cell activation and differentiation in Susac syndrome was antigen driven was tested using repertoire sequencing. The study compared CD8+ T cell repertoire clonality among eleven to twelve healthy donors, approximately 14 Susac syndrome patients and some 16 multiple sclerosis patients.

General findings and caveats noted by the study authors: The number of individuals in the TCR sequencing and HLA analysis was acknowledged as relatively small.

Specimen: CD8+ T cells from PBMCs. This TCR came from a human donor with multiple sclerosis. The chain is made from TRBV27 and TRBJ2-1; 10 bases in the middle match TRBD2. The sequenced DNA is TGTGCCAGCAGTTTAGAGGGACTAGCGAATGAGCAGTTCTTC. It specifies CASSLEGLANEQFF.